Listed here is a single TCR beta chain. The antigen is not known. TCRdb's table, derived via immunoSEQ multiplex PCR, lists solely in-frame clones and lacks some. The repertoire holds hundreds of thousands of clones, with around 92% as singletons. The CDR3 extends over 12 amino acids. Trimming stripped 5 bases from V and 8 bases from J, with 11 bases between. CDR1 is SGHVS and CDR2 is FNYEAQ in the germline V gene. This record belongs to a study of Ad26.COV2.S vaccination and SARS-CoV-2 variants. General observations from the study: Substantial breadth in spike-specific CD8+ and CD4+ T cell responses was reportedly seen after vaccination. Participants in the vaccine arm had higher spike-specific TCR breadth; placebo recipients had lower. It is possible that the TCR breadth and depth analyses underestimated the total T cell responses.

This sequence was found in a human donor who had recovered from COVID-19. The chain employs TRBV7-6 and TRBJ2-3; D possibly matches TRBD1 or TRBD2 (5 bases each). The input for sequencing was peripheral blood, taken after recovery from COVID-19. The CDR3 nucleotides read TGTGCCAGCAGCCTAGGGACGGGTACGCAGTATTTT. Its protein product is CASSLGTGTQYF.